This T cell receptor beta chain was documented in a study of T cell responses to AZD1222 COVID-19 vaccine. Using immunoSEQ multiplex PCR, the repertoire was profiled, and TCRdb retains in-frame clones only, with some absent. The top ten clones hold 0.95% to 1.2% of a sample with about 46,000 clones, about 90% of them seen once. A note on this clone: Its antigen is unidentified.

The CDR3 covers 14 residues. CDR1 is SNHLY, CDR2 FYNNEI, per germline. Trimming left V 7 bases short and J 5 bases short, with 17 bases between. Findings of the study overall: Targets within unmutated variant regions were reportedly found for nearly half of spike-specific TCRs.

This receptor was identified in an adult who received the AZD1222 COVID-19 vaccine. The rearrangement uses TRBV2 and TRBJ2-5; D not resolved. The specimen was peripheral blood, collected 28 days after the second AZD1222 dose. CDR3 bases: TGTGCCAGCATGCCCCGGGTCTTCGGGGAGACCCAGTACTTC. Its protein is CASMPRVFGETQYF.